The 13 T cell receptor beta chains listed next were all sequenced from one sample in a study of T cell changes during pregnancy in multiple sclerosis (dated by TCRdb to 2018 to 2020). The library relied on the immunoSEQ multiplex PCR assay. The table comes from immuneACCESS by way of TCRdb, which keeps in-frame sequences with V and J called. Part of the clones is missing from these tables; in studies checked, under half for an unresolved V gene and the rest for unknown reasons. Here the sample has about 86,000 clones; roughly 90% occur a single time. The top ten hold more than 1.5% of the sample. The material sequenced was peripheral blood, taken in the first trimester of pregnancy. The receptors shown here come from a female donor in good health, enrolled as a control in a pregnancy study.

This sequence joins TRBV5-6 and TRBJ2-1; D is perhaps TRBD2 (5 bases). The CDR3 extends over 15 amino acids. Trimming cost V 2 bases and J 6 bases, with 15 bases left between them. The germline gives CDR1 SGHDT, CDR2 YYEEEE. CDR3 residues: CASSFWTSDGNEQFF. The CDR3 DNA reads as TGTGCCAGCAGCTTTTGGACTTCCGACGGCAATGAGCAGTTCTTC.

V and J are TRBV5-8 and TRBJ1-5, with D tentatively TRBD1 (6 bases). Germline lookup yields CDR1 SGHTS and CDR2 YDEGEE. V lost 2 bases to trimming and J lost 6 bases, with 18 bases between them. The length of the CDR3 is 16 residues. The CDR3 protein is CASSFPASSGAQPQHF. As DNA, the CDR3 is TGTGCCAGCAGCTTCCCGGCCAGCTCAGGGGCTCAGCCCCAGCATTTT.

CDR3 coding DNA: TGTGCCAGCAGCCCACAGAACAGGGTTCGAGGCAATGAGCAGTTCTTC. This sequence encodes CASSPQNRVRGNEQFF. This chain joins TRBV5-4 and TRBJ2-1, with a possible D match to TRBD1 (6 bases). Trimming pared 4 bases from V and 6 bases from J, leaving 20 bases between. CDR1 and CDR2 (germline): SGHNT, YYREEE (reference sequence). The CDR3 has 16 residues.

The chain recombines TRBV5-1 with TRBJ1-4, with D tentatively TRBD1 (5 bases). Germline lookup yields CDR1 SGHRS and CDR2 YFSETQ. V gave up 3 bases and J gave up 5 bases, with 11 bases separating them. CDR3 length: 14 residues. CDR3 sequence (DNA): TGCGCCAGCAGCTCCCAGGGTACCAATGAAAAACTGTTTTTT. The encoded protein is CASSSQGTNEKLFF.

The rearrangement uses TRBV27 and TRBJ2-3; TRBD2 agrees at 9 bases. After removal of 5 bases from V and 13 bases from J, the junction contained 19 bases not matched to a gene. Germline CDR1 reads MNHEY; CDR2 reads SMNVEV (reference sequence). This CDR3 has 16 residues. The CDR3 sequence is CASSPPPASGAPGEYF. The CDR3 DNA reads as TGTGCCAGCAGTCCCCCCCCCGCTAGCGGGGCCCCCGGAGAGTATTTT.

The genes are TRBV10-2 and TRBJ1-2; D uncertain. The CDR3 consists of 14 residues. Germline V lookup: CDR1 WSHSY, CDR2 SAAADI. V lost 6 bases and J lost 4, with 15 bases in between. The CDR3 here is CASSDRMGSYGYTF. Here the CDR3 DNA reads TGCGCCAGCAGCGACCGCATGGGGAGCTATGGCTACACCTTC.

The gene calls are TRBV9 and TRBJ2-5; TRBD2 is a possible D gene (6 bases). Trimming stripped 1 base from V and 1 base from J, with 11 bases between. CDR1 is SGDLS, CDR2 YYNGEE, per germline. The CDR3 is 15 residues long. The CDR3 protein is CASSVRGNFQETQYF. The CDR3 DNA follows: TGTGCCAGCAGCGTACGGGGGAACTTCCAAGAGACCCAGTACTTC.

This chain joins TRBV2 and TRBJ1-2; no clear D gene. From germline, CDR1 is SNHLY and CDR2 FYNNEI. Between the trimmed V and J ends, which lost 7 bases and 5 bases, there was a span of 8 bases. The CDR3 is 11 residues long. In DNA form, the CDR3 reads TGTGCCAGCATGGCCGCTTATGGCTACACCTTC. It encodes CASMAAYGYTF.

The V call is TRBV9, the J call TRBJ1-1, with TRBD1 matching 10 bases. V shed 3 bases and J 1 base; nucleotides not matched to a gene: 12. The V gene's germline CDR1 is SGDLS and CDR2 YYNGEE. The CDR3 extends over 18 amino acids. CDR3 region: CASSGRDRGNGSNTEAFF. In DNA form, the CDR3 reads TGTGCCAGCAGCGGCCGGGACAGGGGAAATGGATCGAACACTGAAGCTTTCTTT.

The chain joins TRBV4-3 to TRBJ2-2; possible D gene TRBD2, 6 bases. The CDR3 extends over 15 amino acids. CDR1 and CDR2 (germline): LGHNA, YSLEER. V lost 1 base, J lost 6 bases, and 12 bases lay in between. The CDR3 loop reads CASSQGPREAGELFF. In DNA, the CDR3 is TGCGCCAGCAGCCAAGGTCCCAGGGAGGCCGGGGAGCTGTTTTTT.

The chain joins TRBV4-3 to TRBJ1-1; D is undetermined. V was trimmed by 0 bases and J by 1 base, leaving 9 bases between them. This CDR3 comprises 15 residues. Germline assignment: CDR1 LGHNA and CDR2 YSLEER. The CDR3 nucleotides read TGCGCCAGCAGCCAAGAACACACCAAGAACACTGAAGCTTTCTTT. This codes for CASSQEHTKNTEAFF.

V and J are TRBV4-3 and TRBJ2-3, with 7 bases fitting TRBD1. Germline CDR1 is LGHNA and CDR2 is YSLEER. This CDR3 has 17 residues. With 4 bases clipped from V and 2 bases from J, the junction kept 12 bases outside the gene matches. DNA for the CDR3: TGCGCCAGCAGCCCCTCACAGGGGCTACGAGCCACAGATACGCAGTATTTT. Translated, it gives CASSPSQGLRATDTQYF.

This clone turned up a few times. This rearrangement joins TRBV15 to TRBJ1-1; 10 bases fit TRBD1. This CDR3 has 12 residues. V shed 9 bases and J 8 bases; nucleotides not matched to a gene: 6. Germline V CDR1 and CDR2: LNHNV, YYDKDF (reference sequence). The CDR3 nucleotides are TGTGCCACGGGACAGGGGCAGTCCGAAGCTTTCTTT. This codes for CATGQGQSEAFF.